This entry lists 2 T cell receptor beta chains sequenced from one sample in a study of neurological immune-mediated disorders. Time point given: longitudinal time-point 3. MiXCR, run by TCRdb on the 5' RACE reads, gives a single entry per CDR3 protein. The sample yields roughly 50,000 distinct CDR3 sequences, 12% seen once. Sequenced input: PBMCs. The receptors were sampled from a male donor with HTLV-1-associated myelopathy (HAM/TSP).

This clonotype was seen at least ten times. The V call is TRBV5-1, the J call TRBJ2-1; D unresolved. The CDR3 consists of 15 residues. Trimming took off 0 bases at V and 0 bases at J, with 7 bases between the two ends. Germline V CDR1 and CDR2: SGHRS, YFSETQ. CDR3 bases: TGCGCCAGCAGCTTGGTAAGGAGCTCCTACAATGAGCAGTTCTTC. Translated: CASSLVRSSYNEQFF.

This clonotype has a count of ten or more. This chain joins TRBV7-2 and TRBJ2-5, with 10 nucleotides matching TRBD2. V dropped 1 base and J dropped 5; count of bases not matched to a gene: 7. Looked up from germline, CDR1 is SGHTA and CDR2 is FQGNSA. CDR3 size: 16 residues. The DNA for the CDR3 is TGTGCCAGCAGCTTAGTGGTAGCGGGGGGAATGGAGACCCAGTACTTC. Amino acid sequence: CASSLVVAGGMETQYF.